Below are 8 T cell receptor beta chains sequenced from a single sample in a study of cytomegalovirus exposure and HLA in healthy donors. Researchers ran the PCR with 60 Vbeta and 13 Jbeta primers. Libraries were prepared by immunoSEQ multiplex PCR; TCRdb keeps only in-frame clonotypes and omits some of them. The repertoire includes around 150,000 clones, roughly 80% of them detected once, and 2.2% sits in the top ten. Material: PBMCs. Receptors were obtained from a young man in good health and CMV-seronegative.

The chain uses TRBV19 and TRBJ1-2; no clear D gene. V dropped 5 bases and J dropped 4 bases, with 11 bases sitting between them. The CDR3 spans 13 residues. The V gene's germline CDR1 is LNHDA and CDR2 SQIVND (reference sequence). This chain's CDR3 is CASSHSRSYGYTF. DNA of the CDR3: TGTGCCAGTAGTCACTCTAGGAGCTATGGCTACACCTTC.

The chain joins TRBV18 to TRBJ2-7; TRBD1 aligns across 9 bases. The CDR3 length is 14 residues. Germline CDR1 is KGHSH and CDR2 is LQKENI. With V trimmed by 4 bases and J by 4 bases, 5 bases remained unmatched. The CDR3: CASSHGTGQYEQYF. CDR3 bases: TGTGCCAGCTCACACGGGACAGGGCAATACGAGCAGTACTTC.

This chain links TRBV30 with TRBJ2-2, with D possibly being TRBD1 (6 bases). Germline V gene sequence: CDR1 GTSNPN, CDR2 SVGIG (reference sequence). Trimming stripped 7 bases from V and 2 bases from J, with 14 bases between. The CDR3 sequence is 14 residues long. CDR3: CASRTDSNTGELFF. CDR3 coding DNA: TGTGCCTCCCGGACAGATTCCAACACCGGGGAGCTGTTTTTT.

The rearrangement links TRBV5-4 to TRBJ1-3, with D unclear. Germline V gene sequence: CDR1 SGHNT, CDR2 YYREEE (reference sequence). V was clipped by 2 bases and J by 1 base, with 16 bases between them. The CDR3 spans 17 residues. CDR3 bases: TGTGCCAGCAGCTTCGCAGGCCCCAGTGGTTCTGGAAACACCATATATTTT. Protein sequence: CASSFAGPSGSGNTIYF.

The rearrangement uses TRBV7-2 and TRBJ1-2; D remains ambiguous. CDR3 length: 12 residues. Between the trimmed V and J ends, which lost 5 bases and 7 bases, there was a span of 11 bases. Germline-derived CDR1 and CDR2 are SGHTA and FQGNSA. CDR3 loop: CASSLAPGGYTF. The CDR3, as DNA: TGTGCCAGCAGCCTTGCCCCGGGTGGCTACACCTTC.

This clone was counted once. The rearrangement joins TRBV5-4 to TRBJ2-1; 8 bases are a match to TRBD2. Germline assignment: CDR1 SGHNT and CDR2 YYREEE (reference sequence). The CDR3 covers 16 residues. V trimming: 0 bases; J trimming: 2 bases; junction bases outside the gene matches: 4. DNA for the CDR3: TGTGCCAGCAGCTTGGGAGCGGGAGTGGCCTACAATGAGCAGTTCTTC. Protein product: CASSLGAGVAYNEQFF.

This clone appeared a few times. This chain joins TRBV25-1 and TRBJ2-1; weak D call: TRBD1 (6 bases). Trimming left V 5 bases short and J 3 bases short, with 8 bases between. Germline V gives CDR1 MGHDK, CDR2 SYGVNS. The CDR3 runs to 13 residues. CDR3 loop: CASSMDSYNEQFF. DNA of the CDR3: TGTGCCAGCAGTATGGACAGCTACAATGAGCAGTTCTTC. Drawing the rest from reference TRBV25-1 and TRBJ2-1, the complete variable domain is EADIYQTPRYLVIGTGKKITLECSQTMGHDKMYWYQQDPGMELHLIHYSYGVNSTEKGDLSSESTVSRIRTEHFPLTLESARPSHTSQYLCASSMDSYNEQFFGPGTRLTVL.

The V and J genes are TRBV4-2 and TRBJ2-1; D is perhaps TRBD2 (6 bases). Trimming stripped 3 bases from V and 4 bases from J, with 19 bases between. The CDR3 totals 17 residues. The V gene's germline CDR1 is LGHNA and CDR2 YNFKEQ. CDR3 loop: CASSQSILADLYNEQFF. The CDR3 DNA reads TGTGCCAGCAGCCAGTCGATACTAGCAGACCTTTACAATGAGCAGTTCTTC.